The T cell receptor (beta chain) under discussion was sequenced for a study of molecular identifiers for immune sequencing clone quantification. TCRdb re-called the PCR reads through MiXCR, storing one row per CDR3 protein. This sample yields roughly 50,000 distinct CDR3 sequences, of which roughly 36% are seen a single time; 3.8% belongs to the top ten. This CDR3 contains 15 residues. V was shortened by 5 bases and J by 3 bases, with 16 bases between the two germline ends. Germline V gene lookup returns CDR1 MNHEY and CDR2 SMNVEV (reference sequence). There are a few counts of this clonotype. Sorting was used to obtain naive CD8 T cells (CD8+CD4-CCR7+CD45RA+).

The sequenced sample was naive CD8+ T cells from blood, with Jurkat cell RNA spiked in. Subset reported: FACS-sorted CD8+CD4-CCR7+CD45RA+ naive T cells. The chain carries TRBV27 and TRBJ2-5; perhaps TRBD2 as D (6 bases). The clonotype originates from a human donor in good health. Some libraries in this study had Jurkat cell RNA spiked in. The CDR3 region is CASSTLGTFKETQYF. The CDR3 DNA sequence: TGTGCCAGCAGTACCCTCGGGACTTTCAAAGAGACCCAGTACTTC.